This section outlines one T cell receptor beta chain sequence together with its context. In this sample, this clonotype turned up many times. Its antigen is not yet known. No much larger clonotype is one base removed from it; base qualities were not supplied. The germline V gene (reference sequence) yields LNHDA for CDR1 and SQIVND for CDR2. Relative to germline, V is 2 bases shorter and J is 0 bases shorter, with 5 bases between their ends. The CDR3 goes from the cysteine to the phenylalanine over 14 residues. Just the 42-base CDR3 DNA is kept, in frame starting at base 1. The data belong to a study of T-cell memory formation after mild COVID-19 (dated by TCRdb to the early 2020s). About the study as a whole: TCR sequence clusters from the two donors were found to be largely donor specific. T-cell clones expanding and contracting after mild COVID-19 in a couple of donors were tracked by longitudinal TCRalpha and TCRbeta repertoire sequencing. Two young, previously healthy adult volunteers made up the cohort, one male and one female. Paper-wide results and their limitations: Contracting CD4+ clones were found mainly in CM and EM memory subsets, while CD8+ clones were enriched in EMRA. Clones contracting from day 15 to 85 had balanced CD4/CD8 phenotypes, while a second wave expanding from day 15 to 37 was biased towards CD4+. SARS-CoV-2 specificity was not confirmed for the second-wave clones peaking on day 37. The study covered only a couple of mild cases, and larger cohorts including severe cases with pre-infection samples were considered necessary. Some responding clones were detected in pre-infection memory, suggesting pre-existing cross-reactive memory T cells joined the SARS-CoV-2 response.

TCRdb lists the instrument as Illumina NovaSeq 6000. TCRalpha and TCRbeta cDNA libraries were built by 5'RACE with constant-segment primers, adding sample barcodes and unique molecular identifiers. Trizol reagent was used to extract RNA from every sample. Library amplification was performed in two PCR steps, and a second sample barcode and Illumina TruSeq adapters were introduced in the second step. Sequencing of the libraries was done on an Illumina NovaSeq, producing 2 x 150 bp paired-end reads. Concerning the study's data processing: Demultiplexing of reads and collapsing into UMI-guided consensus sequences were performed with migec v1.2.7. Using mixcr v2.1.11, UMI consensuses were aligned to TRA and TRB V and J templates and then assembled into clonotypes. A clonotype was counted as expanded or contracted only if both edgeR and NoisET called the change significant, with noise models trained on biological replicates. For edgeR calls, the cutoffs were a false discovery rate-adjusted p below 0.01 and a log2 fold-change threshold of 1. As an exploratory analysis of dynamics, PCA with hierarchical clustering was applied to max-normalized trajectories of the 1000 most abundant clonotypes. Each responding clone was given a CD4 or CD8 phenotype based on the CD4+ and CD8+ repertoires, which had been sequenced separately. TCRdb cleaned the public reads at Q25 with fastp, built clones with MiXCR and kept in-frame beta chains. Each entry is one CDR3 protein sequence, shown with its most common DNA and genes. These V and J calls derive from TCRdb rather than the authors' analysis. Recorded for this sample are nearly 350,000 distinct CDR3 sequences; 10% to 15% of them occurred a single time. Jointly, the top ten make up about 22% of the sample.

PBMCs were isolated by Ficoll-Paque density gradient centrifugation. Sequenced sample: PBMCs or a T cell subset sorted from them (not recorded which). The clonotype was recovered from a man aged 18 to 30 who had mild COVID-19 (a few samples of this study predate the infection). The sample titles of this study are shuffled in the database, so cell type and time point are left out; the donor was told from shared clones. The V and J segments used are TRBV19 and TRBJ1-5; no D gene is confidently identified. The sequenced DNA: TGTGCCAGTAGTATACAGATTAGCAATCAGCCCCAGCATTTT. Translated, this gives CASSIQISNQPQHF.